This T cell receptor (beta chain) was recorded in a study of T cell changes during pregnancy in multiple sclerosis. There are 12 residues in the CDR3. Germline CDR1 reads SGHDT; CDR2 reads YYEEEE. The V segment lost 2 bases and the J segment 11 bases; nucleotides outside the gene matches: 5. The repertoire was sequenced with immunoSEQ multiplex PCR; TCRdb's copy has only in-frame clones and lacks some. The table has approximately 11,000 clones, roughly 84% seen once. Material: CD8+ T cells from peripheral blood mononuclear cells, obtained after pregnancy. This sequence originates from a female donor in good health, enrolled as a control in a pregnancy study. This chain joins TRBV5-6 and TRBJ1-1; 8 bases line up with TRBD1. In DNA form, the CDR3 reads TGTGCCAGCAGCTTTACAGGGGGTGGCGCTTTCTTT. It specifies CASSFTGGGAFF.